The source of this T cell receptor (beta chain) is a study of molecular identifiers for immune sequencing clone quantification. The CDR3 is made up of 15 amino acids. Trimming cost V 5 bases and J 9 bases, with 19 bases left between them. Germline CDR1 is SEHNR and CDR2 is FQNEAQ (reference sequence). TCRdb re-called the PCR reads with MiXCR, one entry per CDR3 protein. The sample lists some 680,000 distinct CDR3 sequences, roughly 25% occurring once. The TCR comes from a human donor in good health. Some libraries in this study had Jurkat cell RNA spiked in. What was sequenced was naive CD8+ T cells from blood, with Jurkat cell RNA spiked in. Subset given: FACS-sorted CD8+CD4-CCR7+CD45RA+ naive T cells. The genes are TRBV7-9 and TRBJ2-2; D is unclear. The CDR3 sequence is CASSPEGVTYRELFF. CDR3 sequence (DNA): TGTGCCAGCAGCCCAGAAGGTGTCACCTACCGGGAGCTGTTTTTT.